These 7 T cell receptor beta chains share one sample of origin, sequenced in a study of vaccination and CD4 T cells after COVID-19. The antigens of these receptors remain unknown. Treatment described: approximately 9-day PBMC culture with coronavirus spike peptide pools or control peptides (ViraFEST assay). An unexposed donor provided the CD4+ T cells, which were collected before the COVID-19 pandemic (2011-2018). Researchers used the Oncomine TCR Beta short-read assay to sequence DNA from cultured CD4+ T cells. A single record per CDR3 protein comes from TCRdb applying MiXCR to the PCR reads. The sample yields around 7,400 distinct CDR3 sequences, around 49% seen once. The sequenced material came from CD4+ T cells from blood, cultured in vitro. The receptors here all came from a human donor in good health.

The V call is TRBV6-1, the J call TRBJ1-3; a possible D gene is TRBD1 (5 bases). Germline V lookup: CDR1 MNHNS, CDR2 SASEGT. Trimming stripped 7 bases from V and 4 bases from J, with 20 bases between. This CDR3 has 16 residues. CDR3 nucleotides: TGTGCCAGCATTCCTTCAGCCGGGCAGGGAGGAAACACCATATATTTT. The encoded protein is CASIPSAGQGGNTIYF.

The table lists this clonotype with a few counts. The chain joins TRBV27 to TRBJ1-6, with TRBD1 matching over 7 bases. CDR3 length: 12 amino acids. V lost 5 bases, J lost 8 bases, and 0 bases stayed unmatched. CDR1 and CDR2 from the germline V gene are MNHEY and SMNVEV (reference sequence). The CDR3 DNA reads as TGTGCCAGCAGTCAGGGGGATTCACCCCTCCACTTT. This gives the protein CASSQGDSPLHF.

The CDR3 DNA sequence: TGTGCCTGGAGTGTCGACAGGGTTGTTGAAGCTTTCTTT. This gives the protein CAWSVDRVVEAFF. V usage is TRBV30 and J usage is TRBJ1-1; TRBD1 aligns across 7 bases. Germline V gives CDR1 GTSNPN, CDR2 SVGIG (reference sequence). The CDR3 loop spans 13 amino acids. V dropped 0 bases and J dropped 7; count of bases not matched to a gene: 5.

This clonotype was observed once. The chain links TRBV5-1 to TRBJ2-5; 11 bases are shared with TRBD2. From germline, CDR1 is SGHRS and CDR2 YFSETQ. The CDR3 length is 15 residues. V shed 4 bases and J 1 base; nucleotides not matched to a gene: 3. This chain's CDR3 is CASSVGTSGQETQYF. The DNA of the CDR3 is TGCGCCAGCAGCGTCGGGACTAGCGGCCAAGAGACCCAGTACTTC. The whole variable domain, remainder taken from reference TRBV5-1 and TRBJ2-5, is KAGVTQTPRYLIKTRGQQVTLSCSPISGHRSVSWYQQTPGQGLQFLFEYFSETQRNKGNFPGRFSGRQFSNSRSEMNVSTLELGDSALYLCASSVGTSGQETQYFGPGTRLLVL.

This clonotype was seen only a few times. Germline and junction disagree at one end, which may indicate a read error. The chain uses TRBV6-1 and TRBJ1-6; D remains ambiguous. There are 14 residues in the CDR3. Per germline, CDR1 MNHNS and CDR2 SASEGT. CDR3 amino acids: CASIENLGNSPLHF. CDR3 nucleotide sequence: TGTGCCAGCATTGAAAACCTGGGAAATTCACCCCTCCACTTT.

This chain links TRBV7-9 with TRBJ1-1; 7 bases line up with TRBD1. CDR1 is SEHNR, CDR2 FQNEAQ, per germline (reference sequence). V gave up 6 bases and J gave up 5 bases; unmatched junction bases: 9. The CDR3 extends over 14 amino acids. CDR3 DNA sequence: TGTGCCAGCAGACCTCCAGGGGGAGGTACTGAAGCTTTCTTT. The encoded protein is CASRPPGGGTEAFF.

This clonotype has more than one count but fewer than ten. V and J are TRBV6-1 and TRBJ1-2; TRBD1 matches at 7 bases. After removal of 7 bases from V and 4 bases from J, the junction contained 6 bases not matched to a gene. Per germline, CDR1 MNHNS and CDR2 SASEGT. CDR3 length: 13 residues. CDR3 DNA: TGTGCCAGCAATTCGGGGGACAGCTATGGCTACACCTTC. This translates into CASNSGDSYGYTF.